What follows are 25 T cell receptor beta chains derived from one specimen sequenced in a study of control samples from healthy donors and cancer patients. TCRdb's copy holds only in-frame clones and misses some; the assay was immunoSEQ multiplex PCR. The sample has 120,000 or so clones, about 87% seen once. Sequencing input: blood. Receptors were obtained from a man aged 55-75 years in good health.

The CDR3 nucleotides are TGTGCCAGTAGTATGCGGGGGGAGGACACCGGGGAGCTGTTTTTT. Its translation: CASSMRGEDTGELFF. The rearrangement uses TRBV19 and TRBJ2-2; 8 bases are shared with TRBD2. This CDR3 comprises 15 residues. Germline assignment: CDR1 LNHDA and CDR2 SQIVND (reference sequence). V was pared by 3 bases and J by 3 bases, with 3 bases of the junction left unmatched.

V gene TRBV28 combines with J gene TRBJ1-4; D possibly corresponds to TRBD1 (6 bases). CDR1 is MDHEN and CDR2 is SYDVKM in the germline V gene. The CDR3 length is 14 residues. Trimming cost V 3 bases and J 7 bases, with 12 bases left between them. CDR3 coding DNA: TGTGCCAGCAGTTTGGGGGGGCCGGGTGAAAAACTGTTTTTT. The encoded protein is CASSLGGPGEKLFF.

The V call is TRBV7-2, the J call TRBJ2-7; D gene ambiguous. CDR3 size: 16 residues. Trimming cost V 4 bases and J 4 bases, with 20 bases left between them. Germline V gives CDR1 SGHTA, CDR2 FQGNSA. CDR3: CASSSQPPPSAYEQYF. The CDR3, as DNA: TGTGCCAGCAGCTCGCAGCCCCCCCCCTCAGCGTACGAGCAGTACTTC. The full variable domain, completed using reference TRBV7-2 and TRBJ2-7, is GAGVSQSPSNKVTEKGKDVELRCDPISGHTALYWYRQSLGQGLEFLIYFQGNSAPDKSGLPSDRFSAERTGGSVSTLTIQRTQQEDSAVYLCASSSQPPPSAYEQYFGPGTRLTVT.

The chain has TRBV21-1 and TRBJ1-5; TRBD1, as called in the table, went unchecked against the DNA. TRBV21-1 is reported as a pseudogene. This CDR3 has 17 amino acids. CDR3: CASSSAVDRGANQPQHF. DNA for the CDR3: TGTGCCAGCAGCAGCGCGGTGGACAGGGGCGCCAATCAGCCCCAGCATTTT.

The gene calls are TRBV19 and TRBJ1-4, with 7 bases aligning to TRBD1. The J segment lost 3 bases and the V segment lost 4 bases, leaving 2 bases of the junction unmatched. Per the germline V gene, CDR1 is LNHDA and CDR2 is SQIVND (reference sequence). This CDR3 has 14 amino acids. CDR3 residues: CASSRQGPNEKLFF. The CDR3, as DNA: TGTGCCAGTAGTAGACAGGGCCCTAATGAAAAACTGTTTTTT.

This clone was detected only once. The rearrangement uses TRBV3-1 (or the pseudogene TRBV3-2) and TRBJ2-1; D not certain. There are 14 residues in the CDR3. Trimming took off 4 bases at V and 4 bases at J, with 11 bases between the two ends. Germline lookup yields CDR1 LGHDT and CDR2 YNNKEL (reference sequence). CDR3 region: CASSPPAMYNEQFF. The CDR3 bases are TGTGCCAGCAGCCCGCCGGCTATGTACAATGAGCAGTTCTTC.

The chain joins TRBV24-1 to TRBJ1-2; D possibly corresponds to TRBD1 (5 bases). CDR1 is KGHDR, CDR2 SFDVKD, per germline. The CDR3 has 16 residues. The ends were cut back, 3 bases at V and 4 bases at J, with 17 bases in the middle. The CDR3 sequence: CATSDAGTNLVYGYTF. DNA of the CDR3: TGTGCCACCAGTGATGCCGGGACTAATCTCGTCTATGGCTACACCTTC.

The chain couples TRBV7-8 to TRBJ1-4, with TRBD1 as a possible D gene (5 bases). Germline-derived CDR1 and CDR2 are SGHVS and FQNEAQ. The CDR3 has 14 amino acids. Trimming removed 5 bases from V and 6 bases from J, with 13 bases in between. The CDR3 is CASSGRGYDEKLFF. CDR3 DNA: TGTGCCAGCAGCGGACGGGGGTATGATGAAAAACTGTTTTTT. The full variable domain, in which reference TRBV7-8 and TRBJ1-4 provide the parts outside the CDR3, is GAGVSQSPRYKVAKRGQDVALRCDPISGHVSLFWYQQALGQGPEFLTYFQNEAQLDKSGLPSDRFFAERPEGSVSTLKIQRTQQEDSAVYLCASSGRGYDEKLFFGSGTQLSVL.

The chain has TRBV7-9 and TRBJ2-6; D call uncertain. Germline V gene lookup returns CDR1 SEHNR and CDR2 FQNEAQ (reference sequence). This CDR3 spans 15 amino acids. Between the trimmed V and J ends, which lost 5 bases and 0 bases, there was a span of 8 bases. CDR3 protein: CASSPPGSGANVLTF. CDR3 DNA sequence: TGTGCCAGCAGCCCTCCAGGCTCTGGGGCCAACGTCCTGACTTTC.

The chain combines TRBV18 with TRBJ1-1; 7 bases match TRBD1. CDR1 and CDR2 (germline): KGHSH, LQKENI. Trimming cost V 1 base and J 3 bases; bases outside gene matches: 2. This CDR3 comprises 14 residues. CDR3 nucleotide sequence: TGTGCCAGCTCACCACAGGGGGCGGACACTGAAGCTTTCTTT. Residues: CASSPQGADTEAFF.

The CDR3 nucleotides read TGTGCCAGCAGTGAGGGGGGCAGCGAGCAGTACTTC. Translated: CASSEGGSEQYF. This sequence joins TRBV2 and TRBJ2-7; perhaps D is TRBD1 or TRBD2 (6 bases each). The CDR3 is made up of 12 amino acids. The V and J ends lost 3 bases and 6 bases respectively, with 9 bases between them. Germline CDR1 is SNHLY and CDR2 is FYNNEI.

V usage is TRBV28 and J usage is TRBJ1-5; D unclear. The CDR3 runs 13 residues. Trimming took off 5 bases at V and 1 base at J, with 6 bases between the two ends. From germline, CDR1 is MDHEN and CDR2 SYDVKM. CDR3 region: CASSRISNQPQHF. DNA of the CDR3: TGTGCCAGCAGTCGGATCAGCAATCAGCCCCAGCATTTT. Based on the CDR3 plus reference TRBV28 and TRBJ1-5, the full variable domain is DVKVTQSSRYLVKRTGEKVFLECVQDMDHENMFWYRQDPGLGLRLIYFSYDVKMKEKGDIPEGYSVSREKKERFSLILESASTNQTSMYLCASSRISNQPQHFGDGTRLSIL.

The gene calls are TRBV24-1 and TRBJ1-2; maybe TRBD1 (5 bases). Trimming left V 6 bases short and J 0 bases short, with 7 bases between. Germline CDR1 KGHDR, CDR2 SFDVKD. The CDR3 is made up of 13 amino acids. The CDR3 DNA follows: TGTGCCACCAGTAGGGGCACTAACTATGGCTACACCTTC. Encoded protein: CATSRGTNYGYTF.

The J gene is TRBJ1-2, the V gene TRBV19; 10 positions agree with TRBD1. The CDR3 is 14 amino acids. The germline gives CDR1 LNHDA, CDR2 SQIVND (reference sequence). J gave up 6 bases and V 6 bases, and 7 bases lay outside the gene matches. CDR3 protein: CASSRDRGVDGYTF. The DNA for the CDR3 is TGTGCCAGTAGCCGGGACAGGGGCGTGGATGGCTACACCTTC.

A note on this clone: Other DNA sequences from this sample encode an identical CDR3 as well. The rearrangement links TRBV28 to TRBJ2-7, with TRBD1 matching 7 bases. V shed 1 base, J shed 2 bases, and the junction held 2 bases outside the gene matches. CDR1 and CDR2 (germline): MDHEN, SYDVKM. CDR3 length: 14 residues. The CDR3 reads CASSLSQGAYEQYF. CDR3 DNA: TGTGCCAGCAGTTTATCCCAGGGGGCCTACGAGCAGTACTTC.

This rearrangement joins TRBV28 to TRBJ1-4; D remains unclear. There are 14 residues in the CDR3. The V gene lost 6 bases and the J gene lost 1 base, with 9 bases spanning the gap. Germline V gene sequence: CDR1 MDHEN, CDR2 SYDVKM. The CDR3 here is CASRWGVTNEKLFF. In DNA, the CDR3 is TGTGCCAGCAGGTGGGGAGTAACTAATGAAAAACTGTTTTTT.

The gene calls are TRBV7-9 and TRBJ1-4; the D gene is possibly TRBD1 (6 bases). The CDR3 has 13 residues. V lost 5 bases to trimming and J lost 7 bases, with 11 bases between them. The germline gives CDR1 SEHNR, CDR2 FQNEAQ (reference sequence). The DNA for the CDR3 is TGTGCCAGCAGCCGGGGGGCTACTGAAAAACTGTTTTTT. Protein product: CASSRGATEKLFF.

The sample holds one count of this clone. CDR3 amino acids: CATSESQGTEQYF. The CDR3 DNA is TGTGCCACCAGTGAGTCCCAGGGTACCGAGCAGTACTTC. This rearrangement joins TRBV24-1 to TRBJ2-7; D may be TRBD1 (5 bases). V was trimmed by 4 bases and J by 6 bases, leaving 12 bases between them. The CDR3 spans 13 residues. Germline V gives CDR1 KGHDR, CDR2 SFDVKD.

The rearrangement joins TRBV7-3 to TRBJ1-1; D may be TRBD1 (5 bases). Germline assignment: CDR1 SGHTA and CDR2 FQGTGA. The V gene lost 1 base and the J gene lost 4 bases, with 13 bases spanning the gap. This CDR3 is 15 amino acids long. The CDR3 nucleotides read TGTGCCAGCAGCTTAAGTAGGGGAGGACTCACTGAAGCTTTCTTT. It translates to CASSLSRGGLTEAFF.

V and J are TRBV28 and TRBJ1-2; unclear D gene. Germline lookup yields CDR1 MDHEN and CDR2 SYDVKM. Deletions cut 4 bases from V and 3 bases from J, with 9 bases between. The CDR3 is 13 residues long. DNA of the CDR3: TGTGCCAGCAGTTCCGACATGGACTATGGCTACACCTTC. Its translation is CASSSDMDYGYTF.

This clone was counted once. The CDR3 sequence: CASSLTGIFGNTIYF. CDR3 bases: TGTGCCAGTAGCTTGACAGGCATCTTTGGAAACACCATATATTTT. The chain links TRBV19 to TRBJ1-3, with TRBD1 as a possible D gene (6 bases). The germline CDR1 and CDR2 sequences are LNHDA and SQIVND (reference sequence). The CDR3 has 15 amino acids. Trimming cost V 6 bases and J 3 bases, with 15 bases left between them.

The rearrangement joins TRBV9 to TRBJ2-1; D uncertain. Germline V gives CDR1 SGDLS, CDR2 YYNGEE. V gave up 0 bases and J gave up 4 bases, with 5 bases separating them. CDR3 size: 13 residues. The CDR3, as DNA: TGTGCCAGCAGCGTAGTGCTATACAATGAGCAGTTCTTC. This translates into CASSVVLYNEQFF.

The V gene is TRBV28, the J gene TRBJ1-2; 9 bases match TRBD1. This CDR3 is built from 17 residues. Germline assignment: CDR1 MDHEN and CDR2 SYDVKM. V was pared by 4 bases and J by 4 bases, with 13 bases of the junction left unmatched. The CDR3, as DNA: TGTGCCAGCAGTTCAACCGGGACAGGGACCTCCACCTATGGCTACACCTTC. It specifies CASSSTGTGTSTYGYTF.

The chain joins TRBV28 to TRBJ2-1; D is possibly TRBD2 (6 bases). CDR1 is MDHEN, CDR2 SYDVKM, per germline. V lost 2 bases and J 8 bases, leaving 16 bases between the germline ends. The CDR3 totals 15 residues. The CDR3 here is CASSLGTSKVDEQFF. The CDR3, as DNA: TGTGCCAGCAGTTTAGGGACTTCAAAGGTCGATGAGCAGTTCTTC.

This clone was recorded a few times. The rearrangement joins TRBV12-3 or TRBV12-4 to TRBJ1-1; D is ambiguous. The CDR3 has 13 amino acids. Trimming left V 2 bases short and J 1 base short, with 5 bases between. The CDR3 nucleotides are TGTGCCAGCAGTTTATTCGGGAACACTGAAGCTTTCTTT. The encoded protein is CASSLFGNTEAFF.